The 16 T cell receptor beta chains below all came from one sample that was sequenced in a study of blood T cell repertoires in COVID-19. TCRdb's table, derived via immunoSEQ multiplex PCR, lists solely in-frame clones and lacks some. The table includes about 300,000 clones, over 80% detected once. The sequenced material came from peripheral blood. Source of these receptors: a woman aged 50 to 60 with COVID-19, enrolled during active disease.

The chain recombines TRBV5-1 with TRBJ2-3; 7 bases are a match to TRBD1. With V trimmed by 6 bases and J by 1 base, 11 bases remained unmatched. CDR3 size: 16 residues. Germline assignment: CDR1 SGHRS and CDR2 YFSETQ. The CDR3 nucleotides read TGCGCCAGCACGGTAGGGGGCCGACGGGGCACAGATACGCAGTATTTT. Encoded protein: CASTVGGRRGTDTQYF.

This chain connects TRBV30 to TRBJ2-7, with TRBD2 matching over 8 bases. This CDR3 comprises 16 residues. CDR1 is GTSNPN, CDR2 SVGIG, per germline (reference sequence). J lost 1 base, V lost 3 bases, and 11 bases had no gene match. The CDR3 region has the DNA TGTGCCTGGAGGGTGTCGGGAGGGGTACGTTCCTACGAGCAGTACTTC. This gives the protein CAWRVSGGVRSYEQYF.

J is TRBJ1-2 and V is TRBV9; the D gene is possibly TRBD1 (5 bases). Between the trimmed V and J ends, which lost 6 bases and 2 bases, there was a span of 8 bases. Germline CDR1 is SGDLS and CDR2 is YYNGEE. The CDR3 runs to 12 residues. The CDR3 nucleotides read TGTGCCAGCACCCCAGGGAACTATGGCTACACCTTC. Translation gives CASTPGNYGYTF.

This sequence joins TRBV2 and TRBJ2-3, with a tentative D call TRBD2 (6 bases). The CDR3 has 14 amino acids. The germline gives CDR1 SNHLY, CDR2 FYNNEI. The V end lost 9 bases, the J end lost 8 bases, and 21 bases lay between the germline ends. The CDR3 region has the DNA TGTGCCAGGCAGGAGGGACTGTCACAGCCTACGCAGTATTTT. Translated, it gives CARQEGLSQPTQYF.

V usage is TRBV27 and J usage is TRBJ2-2, with a weak D call TRBD1 (6 bases). Germline loops: CDR1 MNHEY, CDR2 SMNVEV (reference sequence). The V gene lost 8 bases and the J gene lost 6 bases, with 16 bases spanning the gap. The CDR3 runs to 14 residues. CDR3: CASRKGVGAGELFF. The CDR3 DNA reads TGTGCCAGCCGCAAGGGGGTAGGCGCCGGGGAGCTGTTTTTT.

The genes are TRBV5-5 and TRBJ2-5; the match to TRBD1 covers 8 bases. The CDR3 is made up of 17 amino acids. V was clipped by 3 bases and J by 1 base; unmatched bases: 11. Germline V gene lookup returns CDR1 SGHKS and CDR2 YYEKEE (reference sequence). CDR3 bases: TGTGCCAGCAGCTCCACACCCACAGGGGGGCCCCAAGAGACCCAGTACTTC. Amino acid sequence: CASSSTPTGGPQETQYF.

The J gene is TRBJ1-1, the V gene TRBV18; D unresolved. This CDR3 is 13 amino acids long. In germline, CDR1 is KGHSH, CDR2 LQKENI. The V gene lost 9 bases and the J gene lost 0 bases, with 11 bases spanning the gap. In nucleotides, the CDR3 is TGTGCCAGAGAATCCGTAGTGAACACTGAAGCTTTCTTT. This sequence encodes CARESVVNTEAFF. Filled out from reference TRBV18 and TRBJ1-1, the complete variable domain reads NAGVMQNPRHLVRRRGQEARLRCSPMKGHSHVYWYRQLPEEGLKFMVYLQKENIIDESGMPKERFSAEFPKEGPSILRIQQVVRGDSAAYFCARESVVNTEAFFGQGTRLTVV.

This sequence joins TRBV7-9 and TRBJ1-5, with 7 bases lining up with TRBD1. The germline gives CDR1 SEHNR, CDR2 FQNEAQ (reference sequence). CDR3 length: 14 residues. The trim removed 6 bases at V and 2 bases at J, leaving 4 bases unmatched. This chain's CDR3 is CASSFTGGNQPQHF. The CDR3 DNA reads as TGTGCCAGCAGTTTTACAGGGGGCAATCAGCCCCAGCATTTT.

The chain links TRBV7-6 to TRBJ2-3; 7 bases are a match to TRBD2. Germline-derived CDR1 and CDR2 are SGHVS and FNYEAQ. CDR3 length: 15 amino acids. V lost 3 bases and J lost 0; bases outside the gene matches: 3. CDR3 amino acids: CASSFGTTSTDTQYF. CDR3 sequence (DNA): TGTGCCAGCAGCTTCGGGACTACTAGCACAGATACGCAGTATTTT.

V usage is TRBV5-1 and J usage is TRBJ2-3; D gene uncertain. Deletions cut 4 bases from V and 0 bases from J, with 6 bases between. Germline lookup yields CDR1 SGHRS and CDR2 YFSETQ. This CDR3 region has 13 residues. The CDR3 DNA follows: TGCGCCAGCAGCCTAGGCAGCACAGATACGCAGTATTTT. Translating gives CASSLGSTDTQYF.

This chain joins TRBV4-2 and TRBJ1-4, with 7 bases that match TRBD1. The CDR3 totals 15 residues. The V gene end was trimmed by 7 bases and the J gene end by 5 bases; junction bases not matched to a gene: 10. Germline loops: CDR1 LGHNA, CDR2 YNFKEQ. The CDR3 DNA follows: TGTGCCAGCAACCCTGCCGGGACAGAGAATGAAAAACTGTTTTTT. Residues: CASNPAGTENEKLFF.

As concerns this clone: Other DNA variants within this sample encode the same CDR3. This chain joins TRBV7-3 and TRBJ2-3, with 7 bases fitting TRBD2. V trimming: 3 bases; J trimming: 6 bases; junction bases outside the gene matches: 6. The CDR3 loop spans 14 amino acids. Germline V gives CDR1 SGHTA, CDR2 FQGTGA. CDR3 sequence reads: CASSLGGSADTQYF. Here the CDR3 DNA reads TGTGCCAGCAGCTTGGGAGGGTCAGCGGATACGCAGTATTTT. The full variable domain, its missing parts supplied by reference TRBV7-3 and TRBJ2-3, is GAGVSQTPSNKVTEKGKYVELRCDPISGHTALYWYRQSLGQGPEFLIYFQGTGAADDSGLPNDRFFAVRPEGSVSTLKIQRTERGDSAVYLCASSLGGSADTQYFGPGTRLTVL.

The chain joins TRBV2 to TRBJ1-3; 8 bases line up with TRBD1. CDR1 SNHLY and CDR2 FYNNEI come from the germline V gene. V lost 6 bases and J lost 8; bases outside the gene matches: 9. The CDR3 sequence is 14 residues long. This CDR3 is CASSTGGLEYTIYF. Here the CDR3 DNA reads TGTGCCAGCAGCACAGGGGGTTTGGAGTACACCATATATTTT. Together with reference TRBV2 and TRBJ1-3, the CDR3 gives the full variable domain: EPEVTQTPSHQVTQMGQEVILRCVPISNHLYFYWYRQILGQKVEFLVSFYNNEISEKSEIFDDQFSVERPDGSNFTLKIRSTKLEDSAMYFCASSTGGLEYTIYFGEGSWLTVV.

The gene calls are TRBV6-6 and TRBJ2-1, with 8 bases identical to TRBD2. CDR3 length equals 16 residues. Looked up from germline, CDR1 is MNHNY and CDR2 is SVGAGI (reference sequence). The trim removed 5 bases at V and 7 bases at J, leaving 13 bases unmatched. The DNA of the CDR3 is TGTGCCAGCAGTCGAGGAATGGGACTAGGGGAGAATGAGCAGTTCTTC. It codes for CASSRGMGLGENEQFF.

This clone was seen once. V is TRBV6-2 or TRBV6-3 and J is TRBJ2-2, with 7 bases lining up with TRBD1. The CDR3 runs to 16 residues. J was trimmed by 4 bases and V by 6 bases; bases with no gene match: 11. Germline values: CDR1 MNHEY, CDR2 SVGEGT. The CDR3 DNA is TGTGCCAGCAGCCGGGACAGAAGTTTCCTCACCGGGGAGCTGTTTTTT. The encoded protein is CASSRDRSFLTGELFF.

This chain joins TRBV5-5 and TRBJ1-5, with D tentatively TRBD1 (6 bases). This CDR3 contains 16 residues. CDR1 and CDR2 from the germline V gene are SGHKS and YYEKEE (reference sequence). Trimming took 1 base from V and 4 from J, leaving 15 bases between them. The CDR3 loop is CASSLYYQGRNQPQHF. CDR3 coding DNA: TGTGCCAGCAGCTTGTACTATCAGGGGCGGAATCAGCCCCAGCATTTT.